This T cell receptor (beta chain) was found in a study of blood T cell repertoires in COVID-19. On the study more broadly: Italy, Spain and the United States were the sources of the convalescent and acute COVID-19 samples. In each case, the material was cDNA or gDNA derived from T cells, B-cell-depleted T cells, or PBMCs.

Original analysis: Nucleated cell number was recorded as an estimate derived from reference gene primer amplification. Produced via immunoSEQ multiplex PCR; TCRdb's table is partial and in-frame only. V and J calls and clone size are copied from that table; D and trimming were computed from the DNA. The sample shows roughly 50,000 clones, approximately 80% of them seen only once. CDR1 and CDR2 (germline): SGHDT, YYEEEE. Trimming at V came to 4 bases and at J to 5 bases, leaving 3 bases not matched to a gene. This CDR3 has 14 residues. This receptor was obtained from a man over 45 with acute or convalescent COVID-19. The chain joins TRBV5-6 to TRBJ2-1; 10 bases are shared with TRBD2. Sequencing input: peripheral blood. The CDR3 sequence is CASSLAGEHNEQFF. In DNA, the CDR3 is TGTGCCAGCAGCCTAGCGGGAGAGCACAATGAGCAGTTCTTC.